Shown below are 6 T cell receptor beta chains from a single sample sequenced in a study of tumor-infiltrating lymphocytes in primary liver carcinoma. They got blood RNA out of unsorted whole blood and also pulled out germline DNA. Researchers generated TCR beta cDNA from about 450 ng of total RNA, relying on a constant-region primer. Slightly modified ARM-PCR served as the procedure for the TCR beta libraries. These libraries came from three rounds of nested multiplex PCR. TRBV1-TRBV30 forward primers paired with a C-beta reverse primer drove the first two PCR rounds, ten to eleven cycles each. TCRdb reprocessed the multiplex PCR reads with MiXCR, giving one entry per CDR3 protein. Of fewer than 400,000 distinct CDR3 sequences detected, roughly 60% appear once; the ten largest clones hold about 15%. The sequencing sample was made of peripheral blood. These receptors all come from a woman aged 30 to 39 with primary liver carcinoma and hepatitis B virus infection.

Details on this clonotype: One end of the junction does not line up with germline, which may come from a read error. The chain links TRBV4-2 to TRBJ1-5, with D perhaps TRBD1 (5 bases). Germline loops: CDR1 LGHNA, CDR2 YNFKEQ. CDR3 length: 17 amino acids. CDR3 nucleotides: TGTGCCAGCAGCCAGAACCTAGGGGTCAGGACGAATCATCCCCAGCACTTC. It is translated as CASSQNLGVRTNHPQHF.

The rearrangement joins TRBV29-1 to TRBJ2-1; TRBD2 matches 7 bases. Trimming cost V 2 bases and J 3 bases; bases outside gene matches: 4. The CDR3 covers 14 residues. Germline loops: CDR1 SQVTM, CDR2 ANQGSEA. DNA of the CDR3: TGCAGCGTTGAACCTAGCGGCATCTACAATGAGCAGTTCTTC. It translates to CSVEPSGIYNEQFF.

Only a few counts were recorded for this clonotype. The gene calls are TRBV6-2 or TRBV6-3 and TRBJ2-7; D is ambiguous. Germline CDR1 and CDR2: MNHEY and SVGEGT. V was trimmed by 10 bases and J by 0 bases, leaving 16 bases between them. The CDR3 spans 14 residues. The CDR3 DNA reads TGTGCCACTAAAAGGGCATTAACCTCCTACGAGCAGTACTTC. Translated: CATKRALTSYEQYF.

Worth noting for this clonotype: The germline gene is not matched at one end of the junction; a read error may be the cause. The chain is built from TRBV11-2 and TRBJ1-1, with 9 bases aligning to TRBD1. The CDR3 length is 15 residues. Germline CDR1 and CDR2: SGHAT and FQNNGV. This CDR3 is CASSLRGTGSFQPFF. DNA of the CDR3: TGTGCAAGCAGCCTGAGGGGGACAGGGTCGTTTCAACCTTTCTTT.

V and J are TRBV7-9 and TRBJ2-2; D is ambiguous. V lost 3 bases, J lost 4 bases, and 12 bases lay in between. This CDR3 is built from 15 residues. Germline values: CDR1 SEHNR, CDR2 FQNEAQ (reference sequence). The CDR3 protein is CASSFRPASTGELFF. In nucleotides, the CDR3 is TGTGCCAGCAGCTTCAGACCCGCGAGCACCGGGGAGCTGTTTTTT.

The chain links TRBV5-1 to TRBJ2-1; a weak D match, TRBD2 (5 bases). Between the trimmed V and J ends, which lost 6 bases and 3 bases, there was a span of 13 bases. This CDR3 comprises 14 residues. Germline CDR1 is SGHRS and CDR2 is YFSETQ. CDR3 sequence: CASTRGSDYNEQFF. The CDR3, as DNA: TGCGCCAGCACCCGGGGTAGCGACTACAATGAGCAGTTCTTC. Supplemented by reference TRBV5-1 and TRBJ2-1, the full variable domain reads KAGVTQTPRYLIKTRGQQVTLSCSPISGHRSVSWYQQTPGQGLQFLFEYFSETQRNKGNFPGRFSGRQFSNSRSEMNVSTLELGDSALYLCASTRGSDYNEQFFGPGTRLTVL.